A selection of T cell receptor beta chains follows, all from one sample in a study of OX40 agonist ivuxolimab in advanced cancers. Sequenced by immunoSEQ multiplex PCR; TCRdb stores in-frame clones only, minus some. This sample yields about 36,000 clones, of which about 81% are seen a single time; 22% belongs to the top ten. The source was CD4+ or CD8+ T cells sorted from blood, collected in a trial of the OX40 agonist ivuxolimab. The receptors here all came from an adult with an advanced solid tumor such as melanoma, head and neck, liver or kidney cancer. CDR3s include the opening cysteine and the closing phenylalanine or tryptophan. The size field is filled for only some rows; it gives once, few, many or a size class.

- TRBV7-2 CASSPTGQLNTEAFF
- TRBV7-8 CASSLESEGAYEQYF
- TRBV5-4 CASSLSGLAGGEQYF
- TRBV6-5 CASKGTSGDYEQYF
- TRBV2 CASNYRGSDTQYF
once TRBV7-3 CASSPRTGKGTGELFF
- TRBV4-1 CASSQGAGLEDNEQFF
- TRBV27 CASSLLPQGPNTQYF
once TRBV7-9 CASSPTGGTGNTIYF
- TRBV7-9 CASSLDANYGYTF
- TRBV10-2 CASRVGTGPYEQYF
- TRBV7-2 CASSLMAGRGISNQPQHF
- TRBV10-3 CAISDYGTANNEQFF
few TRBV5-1 CASSLGGDGTGELFF